These 29 T cell receptor beta chains were sequenced from one sample in a study of CD8 T cells in ankylosing spondylitis. TCRdb re-analysed the 5' RACE reads in MiXCR, keeping a single row per CDR3 protein. The table has 200,000 to 250,000 distinct CDR3 sequences, roughly a tenth seen once; the top ten hold 21%. Sample: blood, either unsorted or a sorted T cell fraction (not recorded which). The source is a male donor with ankylosing spondylitis or in good health (not recorded which).

Note on this clonotype: This could be a read error, since a much larger clone is one nucleotide away. The chain is built from TRBV9 and TRBJ2-7, with D unclear. CDR3 length equals 14 residues. Germline CDR1 reads SGDLS; CDR2 reads YYNGEE. CDR3 sequence: CGSSAAGLSYEQYF. The CDR3 DNA sequence: TGTGGCAGCAGCGCGGCAGGTCTTAGTTACGAGCAGTACTTC.

As concerns this clonotype: The junction departs from germline at one end; a sequencing error may be responsible. The chain combines TRBV28 with TRBJ1-1; 7 positions match TRBD1. This CDR3 spans 15 amino acids. Germline CDR1 MDHEN, CDR2 SYDVKM. The CDR3 here is CASNLNRGANTEAFF. CDR3 in DNA: TGTGCCAGCAATTTAAACAGGGGCGCGAACACTGAAGCTTTCTTT.

This clonotype appeared many times. The V and J genes are TRBV11-3 and TRBJ2-5; 10 nucleotides align to TRBD2. The junction had 1 base not matched to a gene; V was cut back by 2 bases and J by 4 bases. Germline V CDR1 and CDR2: SGHNT, YENEEA. This CDR3 has 14 residues. CDR3 protein: CASSLSGGGETQYF. CDR3 in DNA: TGTGCCAGCAGCTTAAGCGGGGGGGGAGAGACCCAGTACTTC.

This clonotype was seen more than once but under ten times. The CDR3 reads CASSAHRGNTEAFF. The CDR3 nucleotides are TGTGCCAGCAGCGCCCACAGGGGTAACACTGAAGCTTTCTTT. The chain uses TRBV5-5 and TRBJ1-1, with 7 nucleotides matching TRBD1. Germline trimming cut 4 bases from V and 2 bases from J; bases unmatched to any gene: 5. This CDR3 has 14 residues. CDR1 and CDR2 (germline): SGHKS, YYEKEE (reference sequence).

This clonotype was detected ten times or more. This chain connects TRBV7-2 to TRBJ1-3; D unresolved. Trimming removed 8 bases at V and 4 bases at J, with 6 bases between. This CDR3 contains 11 residues. The germline gives CDR1 SGHTA, CDR2 FQGNSA. The CDR3 region is CASLIGNTIYF. The CDR3 nucleotides are TGTGCCAGCCTAATCGGAAACACCATATATTTT. Full variable domain (outside the CDR3, taken from reference TRBV7-2 and TRBJ1-3): GAGVSQSPSNKVTEKGKDVELRCDPISGHTALYWYRQSLGQGLEFLIYFQGNSAPDKSGLPSDRFSAERTGGSVSTLTIQRTQQEDSAVYLCASLIGNTIYFGEGSWLTVV.

This clonotype was observed a few times. The V and J genes are TRBV20-1 and TRBJ1-5; TRBD1 aligns across 7 bases. This CDR3 has 17 residues. CDR1 DFQATT and CDR2 SNEGSKA come from the germline V gene (reference sequence). With 7 bases clipped from V and 3 bases from J, the junction kept 18 bases outside the gene matches. CDR3 residues: CSVPGGAGVGVNQPQHF. CDR3 sequence (DNA): TGCAGTGTCCCAGGGGGGGCCGGGGTAGGGGTCAATCAGCCCCAGCATTTT.

This clonotype occurred many times. One junction end disagrees with the germline gene, perhaps due to a read error. V gene TRBV29-1 combines with J gene TRBJ2-7, with D tentatively TRBD2 (6 bases). Germline assignment: CDR1 SQVTM and CDR2 ANQGSEA. This CDR3 has 12 amino acids. CDR3 amino acids: CSVVSGGLPEAF. CDR3 DNA: TGCAGCGTTGTCAGTGGGGGACTCCCTGAGGCGTTC.

This clonotype was counted at least ten times. V is TRBV11-2 and J is TRBJ1-1; TRBD1 is a possible D gene (5 bases). Germline V gene sequence: CDR1 SGHAT, CDR2 FQNNGV. This CDR3 is built from 12 residues. V was pared by 7 bases and J by 10 bases, with 16 bases between. The CDR3 reads CASTSSGLGAFF. The CDR3 DNA is TGTGCCAGCACCTCGTCGGGGCTCGGAGCTTTCTTT.

The chain has TRBV7-2 and TRBJ2-1, with a weak D call TRBD2 (7 bases). The germline V gene encodes CDR1 SGHTA and CDR2 FQGNSA. V shed 1 base and J shed 6 bases, with 10 bases lying between them. The CDR3 runs to 14 residues. The DNA for the CDR3 is TGTGCCAGCAGCTTAGTCGCGGGGGCCAATGAGCAGTTCTTC. Translation: CASSLVAGANEQFF.

This clonotype was counted between two and nine times. V gene TRBV6-2 or TRBV6-3 combines with J gene TRBJ1-5; tentative D call: TRBD1 (6 bases). Germline-derived CDR1 and CDR2 are MNHEY and SVGEGT. V was trimmed by 0 bases and J by 0 bases, leaving 12 bases between them. This CDR3 has 17 amino acids. This chain's CDR3 is CASSYSRGGVSNQPQHF. CDR3 nucleotide sequence: TGTGCCAGCAGTTACTCGAGGGGGGGAGTTAGCAATCAGCCCCAGCATTTT.

This clonotype was detected many times. The rearrangement joins TRBV12-3 or TRBV12-4 to TRBJ1-1, with no clear D. This CDR3 region has 13 residues. Trimming took 8 bases from V and 11 from J, leaving 21 bases between them. The CDR3 DNA sequence: TGTGCCAGCGGCCGGGTGCCTGTTTTGCGTGCTTTCTTT. Its protein product is CASGRVPVLRAFF.

This clonotype was observed a few times. V usage is TRBV28 and J usage is TRBJ1-2; D remains unclear. The CDR3 is 11 amino acids. The V end was cut by 6 bases, the J end by 7 bases, with 9 bases between. CDR1 is MDHEN, CDR2 SYDVKM, per germline. DNA for the CDR3: TGTGCCAGCAGGTCGGAGTTTGGCTACACCTTC. Amino acid sequence: CASRSEFGYTF.

This clonotype was counted ten times or more. The chain recombines TRBV20-1 with TRBJ2-7; D possibly corresponds to TRBD2 (5 bases). V was cut by 6 bases and J by 2 bases, with 17 bases left in between. Germline V gene lookup returns CDR1 DFQATT and CDR2 SNEGSKA (reference sequence). The CDR3 has 14 amino acids. CDR3 bases: TGCAGTGCGCAACGGGAAACGGGGACCTACGAGCAGTACTTC. Protein sequence: CSAQRETGTYEQYF.

As for this clonotype: A clone one base away is much larger, so this may be a read error. The chain employs TRBV7-2 and TRBJ1-5; D is perhaps TRBD1 (6 bases). Germline CDR1 is SGHTA and CDR2 is FQGNSA. This CDR3 region has 13 residues. The CDR3 spells CASSVGGNQPRHF. The CDR3 coding sequence is TGTGCCAGCAGCGTCGGGGGCAATCAGCCCCGGCATTTT.

This clonotype was observed a few times. This chain uses TRBV6-1 with TRBJ2-1, with 9 bases aligning to TRBD1. CDR1 is MNHNS and CDR2 is SASEGT in the germline V gene. J lost 9 bases, V lost 6 bases, and 12 bases had no gene match. The length of the CDR3 is 15 residues. The CDR3 spells CASRRQGDVYGEQFF. CDR3 in DNA: TGTGCCAGCAGACGACAGGGGGATGTCTACGGTGAGCAGTTCTTC.

In its sample, this clonotype was seen a few times. The chain couples TRBV20-1 to TRBJ1-3; D unresolved. In germline, CDR1 is DFQATT, CDR2 SNEGSKA (reference sequence). This CDR3 comprises 13 residues. V was shortened by 3 bases and J by 11 bases, with 17 bases between the two germline ends. The CDR3 region has the DNA TGCAGTGCTAGGGTGTCGGGAGATCAGGCCATATATTTT. This codes for CSARVSGDQAIYF.

This clonotype was observed a handful of times. The V and J genes are TRBV7-3 and TRBJ2-1; D call uncertain. The CDR3 runs to 16 residues. V shed 5 bases and J shed 10 bases, with 24 bases lying between them. Per the germline V gene, CDR1 is SGHTA and CDR2 is FQGTGA. The CDR3 nucleotides are TGTGCCAGCAGCCCACTCTCCGGCTCCTCTACCACGGAGCAGTTCTTC. The encoded protein is CASSPLSGSSTTEQFF.

In its sample, this clonotype was seen a few times. This chain uses TRBV29-1 with TRBJ1-3; 7 nucleotides align to TRBD1. Germline-derived CDR1 and CDR2 are SQVTM and ANQGSEA. J lost 0 bases, V lost 6 bases, and 2 bases had no gene match. The CDR3 is 13 amino acids. In DNA form, the CDR3 reads TGCAGCGTAGGACAGGTCTCTGGAAACACCATATATTTT. This encodes CSVGQVSGNTIYF.

This clonotype was seen at least ten times. V is TRBV12-3 or TRBV12-4 and J is TRBJ1-2, with D possibly TRBD1 on 6 matching bases. The CDR3 is 15 residues long. Trimming removed 4 bases at V and 0 bases at J, with 12 bases between. The CDR3 here is CASSSRDTPNYGYTF. The CDR3 coding sequence is TGTGCCAGCAGTTCACGGGACACACCTAACTATGGCTACACCTTC.

The rearrangement links TRBV28 to TRBJ1-2, with D maybe TRBD1 (5 bases). V gave up 6 bases and J gave up 7 bases, with 9 bases separating them. The CDR3 has 11 amino acids. CDR1 and CDR2 from the germline V gene are MDHEN and SYDVKM. CDR3 region: CASSDSIGYTF. The CDR3, as DNA: TGTGCCAGCAGCGACAGTATTGGCTACACCTTC.

About this clonotype itself: Since a much larger clone is just one base distant, this may be a read error. This rearrangement joins TRBV6-5 to TRBJ2-7; no reliable D call. The CDR3 totals 12 residues. In germline, CDR1 is MNHEY, CDR2 SVGAGI. V lost 8 bases and J 6 bases, leaving 14 bases between the germline ends. CDR3 in amino acids: CASQAPRPEQYF. The CDR3 nucleotides read TGTGCCAGCCAGGCCCCTCGCCCCGAGCAGTACTTC.

This clonotype was seen ten or more times. The J gene is TRBJ2-1, the V gene TRBV29-1; 8 bases agree with TRBD1. The V segment lost 4 bases and the J segment 7 bases; nucleotides outside the gene matches: 6. CDR1 SQVTM and CDR2 ANQGSEA come from the germline V gene. The CDR3 consists of 13 residues. The CDR3 spells CSVVQGAENEQFF. The CDR3 DNA is TGCAGCGTTGTCCAGGGGGCGGAGAATGAGCAGTTCTTC.

As to this clonotype: An end of the junction does not agree with germline; a read error may underlie this. This chain links TRBV3-1 with TRBJ2-3; 14 bases map to TRBD2. This CDR3 is 18 amino acids long. Germline-derived CDR1 and CDR2 are LGHDT and YNNKEL (reference sequence). The CDR3: CASCQDGGLAGVKDTQYF. In DNA form, the CDR3 reads TGTGCCAGCTGCCAAGATGGGGGACTAGCGGGGGTGAAAGATACGCAGTATTTT.

The chain uses TRBV5-1 and TRBJ2-7; 9 bases line up with TRBD1. J was trimmed by 7 bases and V by 2 bases; bases with no gene match: 10. The CDR3 is 15 residues long. Germline lookup yields CDR1 SGHRS and CDR2 YFSETQ. The CDR3 is CASSFDGQGMFEQYF. CDR3 in DNA: TGCGCCAGCAGCTTTGATGGACAGGGGATGTTTGAGCAGTACTTC.

This clonotype was found once. This may be a read error: a much more frequent sequence differs by one nucleotide. V and J are TRBV12-3 or TRBV12-4 and TRBJ2-6, with a weak D call TRBD1 (5 bases). CDR3 size: 16 residues. The CDR3 DNA reads as TGTGCCAGCAGTTTCGGTCTTCTCTCTGGGGCCAACGTCCTGCCTTTC. Translated: CASSFGLLSGANVLPF.

This clonotype was counted at least ten times. The J gene is TRBJ1-3, the V gene TRBV7-2, with D possibly being TRBD1 (5 bases). V was shortened by 2 bases and J by 0 bases, with 11 bases between the two germline ends. Per germline, CDR1 SGHTA and CDR2 FQGNSA. The CDR3 length is 16 residues. The CDR3, as DNA: TGTGCCAGCAGCTTACCAGGGTTGCGCTCTGGAAACACCATATATTTT. As protein: CASSLPGLRSGNTIYF. The full variable domain, rest sourced from reference TRBV7-2 and TRBJ1-3, is GAGVSQSPSNKVTEKGKDVELRCDPISGHTALYWYRQSLGQGLEFLIYFQGNSAPDKSGLPSDRFSAERTGGSVSTLTIQRTQQEDSAVYLCASSLPGLRSGNTIYFGEGSWLTVV.

This clonotype was recorded at least ten times. V gene TRBV12-3 or TRBV12-4 combines with J gene TRBJ2-2, with 7 bases fitting TRBD2. The CDR3 spans 14 residues. J lost 6 bases, V lost 7 bases, and 8 bases had no gene match. The CDR3 spells CASTKTSGAGELFF. The CDR3, as DNA: TGTGCCAGCACTAAGACCAGCGGGGCCGGGGAGCTGTTTTTT.

This clonotype was observed at least ten times. The rearrangement uses TRBV7-9 and TRBJ1-2; D unclear. CDR3 size: 13 residues. Trimming took off 6 bases at V and 4 bases at J, with 12 bases between the two ends. Germline CDR1 SEHNR, CDR2 FQNEAQ (reference sequence). Written as DNA, the CDR3 is TGTGCCAGCAGTCGGGAGAGGTTCTATGGCTACACCTTC. Amino acid sequence: CASSRERFYGYTF.

This clonotype occurred many times. The chain recombines TRBV12-3 or TRBV12-4 with TRBJ1-2; D not resolved. Trimming pared 3 bases from V and 8 bases from J, leaving 10 bases between. The CDR3 runs to 12 residues. CDR3 nucleotide sequence: TGTGCCAGCAGTTTCTCGATGGACGGCTACACCTTC. This encodes CASSFSMDGYTF.